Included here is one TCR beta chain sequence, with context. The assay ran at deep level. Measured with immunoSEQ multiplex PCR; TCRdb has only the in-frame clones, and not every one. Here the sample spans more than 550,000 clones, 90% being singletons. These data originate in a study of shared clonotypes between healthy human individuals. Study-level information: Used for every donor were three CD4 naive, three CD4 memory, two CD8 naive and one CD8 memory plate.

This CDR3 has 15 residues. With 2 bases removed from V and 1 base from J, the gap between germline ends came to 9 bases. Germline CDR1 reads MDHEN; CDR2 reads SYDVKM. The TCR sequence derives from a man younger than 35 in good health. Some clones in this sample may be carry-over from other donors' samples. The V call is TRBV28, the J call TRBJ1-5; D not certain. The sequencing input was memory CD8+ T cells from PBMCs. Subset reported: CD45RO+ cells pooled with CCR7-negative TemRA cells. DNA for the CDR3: TGTGCCAGCAGTTTACTGAGAAAGAGCAATCAGCCCCAGCATTTT. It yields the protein CASSLLRKSNQPQHF.